This TCR beta chain was identified in a study of T-cell reconstitution after alpha-beta-depleted transplantation in children. Trimming pared 7 bases from V and 5 bases from J, leaving 12 bases between. CDR1 SQVTM and CDR2 ANQGSEA come from the germline V gene. The CDR3 sequence is 12 residues long. This clonotype was observed many times. Preparing the TCRbeta library involved the use of unique molecular identifiers. Via MiXCR, TCRdb re-called the PCR reads, giving one row per CDR3 protein. Of around 400,000 distinct CDR3 sequences listed, just over 20% are singletons. The sequence was obtained from a human donor who donated a stem cell graft to a child with acute myeloid leukemia. The rearrangement uses TRBV29-1 and TRBJ2-1, with D perhaps matching TRBD1 (5 bases). Here the sequenced sample was PBMCs from the stem cell graft donor, taken from the stem cell graft. The CDR3 DNA follows: TGCAGCGGAAGGGGTTCTGACAATGAGCAGTTCTTC. This gives the protein CSGRGSDNEQFF.